This T cell receptor (beta chain) is from a study of shared clonotypes between healthy human individuals. Each subset's genomic DNA was shared equally among a number of immunoSEQ plates. This table comes from immunoSEQ multiplex PCR, and its TCRdb copy is limited to in-frame clones, with some not included. The profile covers approximately 2,300,000 clones, with just under 95% appearing a single time and 0.37% taken by the ten largest. The junction had 5 bases not matched to a gene; V was cut back by 0 bases and J by 7 bases. This CDR3 is built from 15 residues. The germline V gene encodes CDR1 SGHRS and CDR2 YFSETQ.

Sequenced material: naive CD4+ T cells from PBMCs. Subset specified: CD45RA+ positively selected. The genes are TRBV5-1 and TRBJ2-1; TRBD2 aligns across 9 bases. The receptor was derived from a man between 18 and 35 years old in good health. Some clones in this sample may be carry-over from other donors' samples. The DNA for the CDR3 is TGCGCCAGCAGCTTGGGTACTAGCGGGTGGAATGAGCAGTTCTTC. It yields the protein CASSLGTSGWNEQFF.